The text below deals with one TCR beta chain. The CDR3 loop spans 14 amino acids. The data belong to a study of blood T cell repertoires in COVID-19. In the study overall: Samples taken during acute and convalescent COVID-19 were collected in the United States, Italy and Spain.

Participants came from fewer than 25 US areas, aged roughly 18 to 95 years. Data came from immunoSEQ multiplex PCR; TCRdb stores just in-frame clones and leaves some out. The repertoire holds more than 200,000 clones, with over 70% as singletons. This clonotype was sampled from a woman younger than 45 who had been exposed to COVID-19. Source material: PBMCs or T cells enriched from blood (not recorded which). The genes are TRBV21-1 and TRBJ2-3; the table calls TRBD2, which could not be checked here. TRBV21-1 is flagged as a pseudogene. The CDR3 loop is CASSKWDCADTQYF. Here the CDR3 DNA reads TGTGCCAGCAGCAAATGGGACTGTGCAGATACGCAGTATTTT.